What follows are 2 T cell receptor beta chains derived from one specimen sequenced in a study of blood T cell repertoires in COVID-19. Assay used: immunoSEQ multiplex PCR; TCRdb lists only in-frame clones, some missing. In the table there are 48,000 or so clones, approximately 81% of which are singletons. The sample taken for sequencing was peripheral blood. These receptors came from a woman in her sixties with acute or convalescent COVID-19.

This chain connects TRBV5-1 to TRBJ2-7; D may be TRBD1 (7 bases). The ends were cut back, 1 base at V and 4 bases at J, with 12 bases in the middle. The CDR3 consists of 14 residues. Germline CDR1 SGHRS, CDR2 YFSETQ. The DNA for the CDR3 is TGCGCCAGCAGCTTGTCGCAGGGGGGTTACGAGCAGTACTTC. Its translation is CASSLSQGGYEQYF.

J is TRBJ1-1 and V is TRBV29-1; D is undetermined. V lost 7 bases to trimming and J lost 8 bases, with 11 bases between them. This CDR3 is 10 amino acids long. CDR1 SQVTM and CDR2 ANQGSEA come from the germline V gene. This chain's CDR3 is CSAEEGEAFF. The CDR3 bases are TGCAGCGCCGAGGAGGGAGAAGCTTTCTTT.